This T cell receptor beta chain originates from a study of T cell repertoires in cytomegalovirus infection. Comments on this clonotype: Its antigen remains unidentified.

In TCRdb, the reads were re-called with MiXCR into one record per CDR3 protein. This sample has about 470,000 distinct CDR3 sequences, with about 42% found just once. CDR1 is SGHVT and CDR2 is SQSDAQ in the germline V gene. V lost 5 bases, J lost 10 bases, and 12 bases lay in between. CDR3 length: 12 residues. Sequencing used cultured PBMCs, obtained from culture after CMV antigen stimulation. The chain joins TRBV7-4 to TRBJ1-5; D call uncertain. This TCR derives from a human donor in good health (CMV status not recorded). Some clones in this sample may be carry-over from other donors' samples. The CDR3 is CASSESTPPQHF. The CDR3 DNA is TGTGCCAGCAGCGAATCGACACCCCCCCAGCATTTT. The full variable domain, rest sourced from reference TRBV7-4 and TRBJ1-5, is GAGVSQSPRYKVAKRGRDVALRCDSISGHVTLYWYRQTLGQGSEVLTYSQSDAQRDKSGRPSGRFSAERPERSVSTLKIQRTEQGDSAVYLCASSESTPPQHFGDGTRLSIL.